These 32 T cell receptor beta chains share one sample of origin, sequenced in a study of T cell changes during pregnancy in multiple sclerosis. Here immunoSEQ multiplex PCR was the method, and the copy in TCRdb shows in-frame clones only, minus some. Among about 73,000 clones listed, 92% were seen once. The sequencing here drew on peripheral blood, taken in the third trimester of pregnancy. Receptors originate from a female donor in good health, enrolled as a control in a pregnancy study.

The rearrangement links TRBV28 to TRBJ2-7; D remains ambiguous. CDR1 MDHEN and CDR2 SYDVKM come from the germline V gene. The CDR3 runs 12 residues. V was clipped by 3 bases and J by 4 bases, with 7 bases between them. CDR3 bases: TGTGCCAGCAGTTTCTCGGGTTACGAGCAGTACTTC. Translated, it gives CASSFSGYEQYF.

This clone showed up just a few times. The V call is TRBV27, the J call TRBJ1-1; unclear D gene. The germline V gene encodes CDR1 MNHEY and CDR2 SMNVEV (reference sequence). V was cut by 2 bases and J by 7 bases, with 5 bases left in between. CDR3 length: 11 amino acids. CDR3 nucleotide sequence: TGTGCCAGCAGTTTACGAGGTGAAGCTTTCTTT. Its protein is CASSLRGEAFF.

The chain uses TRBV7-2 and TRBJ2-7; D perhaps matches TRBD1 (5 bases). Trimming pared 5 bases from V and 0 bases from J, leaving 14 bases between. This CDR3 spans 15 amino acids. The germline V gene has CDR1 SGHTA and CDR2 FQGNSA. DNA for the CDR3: TGTGCCAGCAGCCCGGACATAATGAACTCCTACGAGCAGTACTTC. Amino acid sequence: CASSPDIMNSYEQYF.

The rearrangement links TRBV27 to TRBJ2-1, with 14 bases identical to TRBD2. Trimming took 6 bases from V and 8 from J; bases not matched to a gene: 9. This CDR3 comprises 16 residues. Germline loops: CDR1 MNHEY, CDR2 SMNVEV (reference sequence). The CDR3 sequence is CASSSARTSGGYEQFF. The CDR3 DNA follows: TGTGCCAGCAGCTCGGCAAGGACTAGCGGGGGGTATGAGCAGTTCTTC.

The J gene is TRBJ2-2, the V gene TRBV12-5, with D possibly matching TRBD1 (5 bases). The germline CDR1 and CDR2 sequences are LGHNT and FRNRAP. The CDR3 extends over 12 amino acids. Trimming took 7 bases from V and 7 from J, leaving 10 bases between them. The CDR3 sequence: CASAQGGGELFF. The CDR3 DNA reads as TGTGCTAGTGCCCAGGGTGGCGGGGAGCTGTTTTTT.

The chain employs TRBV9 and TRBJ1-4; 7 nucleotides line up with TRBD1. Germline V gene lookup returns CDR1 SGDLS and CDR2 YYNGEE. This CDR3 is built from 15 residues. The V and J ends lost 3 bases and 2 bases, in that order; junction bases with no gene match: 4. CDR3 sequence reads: CASSASTGTNEKLFF. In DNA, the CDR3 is TGTGCCAGCAGCGCCTCGACAGGGACTAATGAAAAACTGTTTTTT. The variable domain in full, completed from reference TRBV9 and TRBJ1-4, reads DSGVTQTPKHLITATGQRVTLRCSPRSGDLSVYWYQQSLDQGLQFLIQYYNGEERAKGNILERFSAQQFPDLHSELNLSSLELGDSALYFCASSASTGTNEKLFFGSGTQLSVL.

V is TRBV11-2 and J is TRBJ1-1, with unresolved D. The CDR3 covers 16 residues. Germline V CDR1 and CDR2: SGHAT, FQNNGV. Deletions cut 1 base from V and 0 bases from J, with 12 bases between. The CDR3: CASSLGAGVVNTEAFF. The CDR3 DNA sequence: TGTGCCAGCAGCTTAGGGGCCGGGGTGGTGAACACTGAAGCTTTCTTT.

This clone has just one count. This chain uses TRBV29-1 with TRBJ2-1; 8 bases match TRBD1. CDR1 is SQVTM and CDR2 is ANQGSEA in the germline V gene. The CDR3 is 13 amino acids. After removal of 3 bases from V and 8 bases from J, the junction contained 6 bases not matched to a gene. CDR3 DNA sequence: TGCAGCGTTGACGGCAGGGGGCTGGATGAGCAGTTCTTC. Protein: CSVDGRGLDEQFF.

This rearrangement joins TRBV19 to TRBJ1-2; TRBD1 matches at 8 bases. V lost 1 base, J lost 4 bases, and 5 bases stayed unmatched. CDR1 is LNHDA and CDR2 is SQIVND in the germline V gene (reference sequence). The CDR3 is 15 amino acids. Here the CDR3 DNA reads TGTGCCAGTAGTATAGGACAGGGGATGTCCTATGGCTACACCTTC. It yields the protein CASSIGQGMSYGYTF.

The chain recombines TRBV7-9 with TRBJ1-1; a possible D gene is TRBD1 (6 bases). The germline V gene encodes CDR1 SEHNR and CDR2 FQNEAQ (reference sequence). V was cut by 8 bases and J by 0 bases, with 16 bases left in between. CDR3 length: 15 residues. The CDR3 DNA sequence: TGTGCCAGCTTCTTGGGGGCGACCATGAACACTGAAGCTTTCTTT. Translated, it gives CASFLGATMNTEAFF.

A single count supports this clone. CDR3 amino acids: CASSPSGGVFETQYF. CDR3 in DNA: TGTGCCAGCAGTCCCTCAGGGGGAGTTTTTGAGACCCAGTACTTC. The chain has TRBV28 and TRBJ2-5; 7 bases align to TRBD1. Germline CDR1 MDHEN, CDR2 SYDVKM. The CDR3 extends over 15 amino acids. The trim removed 5 bases at V and 5 bases at J, leaving 11 bases unmatched. Full variable domain (missing parts from reference TRBV28 and TRBJ2-5): DVKVTQSSRYLVKRTGEKVFLECVQDMDHENMFWYRQDPGLGLRLIYFSYDVKMKEKGDIPEGYSVSREKKERFSLILESASTNQTSMYLCASSPSGGVFETQYFGPGTRLLVL.

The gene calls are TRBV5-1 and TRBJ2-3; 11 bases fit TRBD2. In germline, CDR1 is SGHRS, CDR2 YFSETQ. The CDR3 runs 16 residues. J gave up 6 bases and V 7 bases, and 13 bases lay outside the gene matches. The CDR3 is CASAPGASGGSDTQYF. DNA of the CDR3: TGCGCCAGCGCCCCAGGGGCTAGCGGGGGGTCCGATACGCAGTATTTT.

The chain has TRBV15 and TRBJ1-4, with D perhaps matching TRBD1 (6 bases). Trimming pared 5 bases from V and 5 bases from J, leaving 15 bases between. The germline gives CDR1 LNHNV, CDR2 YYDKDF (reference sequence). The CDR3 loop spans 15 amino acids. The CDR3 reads CATSEGGAQNEKLFF. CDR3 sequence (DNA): TGTGCCACCAGCGAGGGGGGGGCTCAGAATGAAAAACTGTTTTTT. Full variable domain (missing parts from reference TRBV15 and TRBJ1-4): DAMVIQNPRYQVTQFGKPVTLSCSQTLNHNVMYWYQQKSSQAPKLLFHYYDKDFNNEADTPDNFQSRRPNTSFCFLDIRSPGLGDTAMYLCATSEGGAQNEKLFFGSGTQLSVL.

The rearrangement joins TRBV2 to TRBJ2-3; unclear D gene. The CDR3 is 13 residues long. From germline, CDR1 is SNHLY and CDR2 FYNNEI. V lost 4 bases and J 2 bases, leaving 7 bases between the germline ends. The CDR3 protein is CASSARITDTQYF. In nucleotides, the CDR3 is TGTGCCAGCAGTGCCAGAATCACAGATACGCAGTATTTT. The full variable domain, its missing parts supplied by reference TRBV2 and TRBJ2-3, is EPEVTQTPSHQVTQMGQEVILRCVPISNHLYFYWYRQILGQKVEFLVSFYNNEISEKSEIFDDQFSVERPDGSNFTLKIRSTKLEDSAMYFCASSARITDTQYFGPGTRLTVL.

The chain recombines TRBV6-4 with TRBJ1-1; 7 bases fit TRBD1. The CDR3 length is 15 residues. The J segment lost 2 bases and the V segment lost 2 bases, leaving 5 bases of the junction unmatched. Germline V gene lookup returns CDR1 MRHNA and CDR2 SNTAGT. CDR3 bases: TGTGCCAGCAGTGACCAGCCAGGGGGTAACACTGAAGCTTTCTTT. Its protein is CASSDQPGGNTEAFF.

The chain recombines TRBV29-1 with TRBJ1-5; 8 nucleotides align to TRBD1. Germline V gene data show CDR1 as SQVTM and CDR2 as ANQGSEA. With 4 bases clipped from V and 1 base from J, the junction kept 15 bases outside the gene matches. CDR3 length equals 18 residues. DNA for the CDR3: TGCAGCGTTGCCAGCGACAGGGGCGTTTTCCTAAGCAATCAGCCCCAGCATTTT. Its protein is CSVASDRGVFLSNQPQHF.

This chain's CDR3 is CASREGSGTWGYTF. In DNA form, the CDR3 reads TGTGCCAGCAGGGAGGGTTCAGGCACCTGGGGCTACACCTTC. The chain combines TRBV28 with TRBJ1-2; no reliable D call. Germline V lookup: CDR1 MDHEN, CDR2 SYDVKM. This CDR3 has 14 amino acids. Deletions cut 6 bases from V and 8 bases from J, with 19 bases between.

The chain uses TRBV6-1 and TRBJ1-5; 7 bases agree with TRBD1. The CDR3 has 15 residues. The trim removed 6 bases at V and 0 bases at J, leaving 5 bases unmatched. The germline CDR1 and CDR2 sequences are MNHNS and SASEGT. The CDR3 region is CASRPGQHSNQPQHF. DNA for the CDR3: TGTGCCAGCAGACCGGGACAGCATAGCAATCAGCCCCAGCATTTT.

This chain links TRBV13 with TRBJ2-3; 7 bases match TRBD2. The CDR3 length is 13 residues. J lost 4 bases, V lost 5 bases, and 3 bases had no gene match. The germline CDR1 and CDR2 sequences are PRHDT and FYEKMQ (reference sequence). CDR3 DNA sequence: TGTGCCAGCAGCCTGGGACTACCAGATACGCAGTATTTT. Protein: CASSLGLPDTQYF.

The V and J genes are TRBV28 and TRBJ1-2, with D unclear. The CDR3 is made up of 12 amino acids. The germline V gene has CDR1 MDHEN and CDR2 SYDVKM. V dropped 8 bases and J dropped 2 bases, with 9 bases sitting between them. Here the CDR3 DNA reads TGTGCCAGCGAGCGCGTAAACTATGGCTACACCTTC. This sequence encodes CASERVNYGYTF.

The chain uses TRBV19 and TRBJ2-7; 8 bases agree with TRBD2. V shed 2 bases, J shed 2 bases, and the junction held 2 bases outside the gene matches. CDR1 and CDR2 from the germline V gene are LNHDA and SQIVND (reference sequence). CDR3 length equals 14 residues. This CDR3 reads CASSISGGAYEQYF. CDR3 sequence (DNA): TGTGCCAGTAGTATAAGCGGGGGCGCCTACGAGCAGTACTTC.

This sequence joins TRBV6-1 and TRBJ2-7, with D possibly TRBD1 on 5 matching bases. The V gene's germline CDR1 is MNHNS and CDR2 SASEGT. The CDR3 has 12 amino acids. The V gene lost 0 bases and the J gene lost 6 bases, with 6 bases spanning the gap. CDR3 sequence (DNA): TGTGCCAGCAGTGAAGCGGGGCCCGAGCAGTACTTC. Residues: CASSEAGPEQYF.

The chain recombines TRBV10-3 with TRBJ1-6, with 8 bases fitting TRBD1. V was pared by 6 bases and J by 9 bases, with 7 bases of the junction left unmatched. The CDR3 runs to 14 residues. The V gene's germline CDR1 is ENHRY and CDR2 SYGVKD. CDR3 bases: TGTGCCATCAGCGGGACAGGCCAGGGTTCACCCCTCCACTTT. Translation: CAISGTGQGSPLHF.

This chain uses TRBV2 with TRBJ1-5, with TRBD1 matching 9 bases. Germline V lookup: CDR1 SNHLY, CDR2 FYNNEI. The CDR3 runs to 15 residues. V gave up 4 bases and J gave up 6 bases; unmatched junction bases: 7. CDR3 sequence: CASSGGTGMRQPQHF. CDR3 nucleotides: TGTGCCAGCAGTGGAGGGACAGGGATGCGTCAGCCCCAGCATTTT.

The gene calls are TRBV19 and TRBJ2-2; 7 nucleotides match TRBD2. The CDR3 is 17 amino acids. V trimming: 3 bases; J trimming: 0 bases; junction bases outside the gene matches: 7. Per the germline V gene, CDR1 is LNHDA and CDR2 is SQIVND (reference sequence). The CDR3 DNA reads TGTGCCAGTAGTATTATGGGGCTAGCGGCGAACACCGGGGAGCTGTTTTTT. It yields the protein CASSIMGLAANTGELFF.

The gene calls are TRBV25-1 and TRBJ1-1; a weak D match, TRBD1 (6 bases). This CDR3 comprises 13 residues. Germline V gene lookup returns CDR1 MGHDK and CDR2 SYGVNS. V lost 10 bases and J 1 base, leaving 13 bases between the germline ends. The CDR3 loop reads CATRWGPNTEAFF. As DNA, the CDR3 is TGTGCCACCAGATGGGGGCCGAACACTGAAGCTTTCTTT.

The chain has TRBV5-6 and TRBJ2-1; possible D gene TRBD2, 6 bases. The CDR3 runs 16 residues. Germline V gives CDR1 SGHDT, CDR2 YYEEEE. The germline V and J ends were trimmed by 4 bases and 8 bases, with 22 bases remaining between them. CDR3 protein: CASSVLLGGNIDEQFF. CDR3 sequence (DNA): TGTGCCAGCAGCGTTCTCCTAGGCGGGAATATCGATGAGCAGTTCTTC.

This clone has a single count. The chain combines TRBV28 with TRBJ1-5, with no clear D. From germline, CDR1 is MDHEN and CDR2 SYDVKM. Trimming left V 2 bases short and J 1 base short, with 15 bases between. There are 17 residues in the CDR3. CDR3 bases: TGTGCCAGCAGTTTAGGAGGGTGGGGATTGAGCAATCAGCCCCAGCATTTT. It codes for CASSLGGWGLSNQPQHF.

CDR3 sequence reads: CSAPRGAEAFF. The CDR3 region has the DNA TGCAGTGCCCCCCGCGGGGCTGAAGCTTTCTTT. This chain links TRBV20-1 with TRBJ1-1; D unclear. The CDR3 consists of 11 residues. Per the germline V gene, CDR1 is DFQATT and CDR2 is SNEGSKA (reference sequence). V was shortened by 6 bases and J by 6 bases, with 11 bases between the two germline ends.

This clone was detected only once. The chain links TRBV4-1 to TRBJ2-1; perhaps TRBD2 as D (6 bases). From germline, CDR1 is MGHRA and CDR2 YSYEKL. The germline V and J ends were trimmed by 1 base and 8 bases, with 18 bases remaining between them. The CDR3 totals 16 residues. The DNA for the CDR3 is TGCGCCAGCAGCCAAGTACCGTCTAGCGCAGTTGATGAGCAGTTCTTC. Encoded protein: CASSQVPSSAVDEQFF.

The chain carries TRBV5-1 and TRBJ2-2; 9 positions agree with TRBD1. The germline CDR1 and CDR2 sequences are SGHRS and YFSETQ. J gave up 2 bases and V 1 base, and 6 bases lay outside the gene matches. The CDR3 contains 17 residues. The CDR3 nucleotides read TGCGCCAGCAGCTTGTTCGCGACAGGGGGTAACACCGGGGAGCTGTTTTTT. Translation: CASSLFATGGNTGELFF.

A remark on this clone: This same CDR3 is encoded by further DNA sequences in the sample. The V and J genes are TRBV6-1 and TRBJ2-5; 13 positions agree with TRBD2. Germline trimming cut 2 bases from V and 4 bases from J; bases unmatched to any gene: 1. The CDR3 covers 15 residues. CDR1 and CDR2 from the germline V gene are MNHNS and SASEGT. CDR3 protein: CASSETSGGAETQYF. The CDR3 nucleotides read TGTGCCAGCAGTGAAACTAGCGGGGGGGCAGAGACCCAGTACTTC.